One sample yielded the 20 T cell receptor beta chains listed below, sequenced in a study of blood T cell repertoires in COVID-19. This table comes from immunoSEQ multiplex PCR, and its TCRdb copy is limited to in-frame clones, with some not included. The table lists 490,000 or so clones, 75% to 90% of them singletons, with more than 7.5% in the top ten. Sequencing was carried out using PBMCs or T cells enriched from blood (not recorded which). The origin of the receptors is an older woman who had recovered from COVID-19.

The rearrangement links TRBV7-9 to TRBJ1-5, with D possibly being TRBD1 (6 bases). CDR1 is SEHNR and CDR2 is FQNEAQ in the germline V gene (reference sequence). The V end was cut by 5 bases, the J end by 6 bases, with 14 bases between. This CDR3 is 14 amino acids long. The CDR3 protein is CASSSDRRRQPQHF. In DNA, the CDR3 is TGTGCCAGCAGCAGCGACAGGCGGCGTCAGCCCCAGCATTTT.

This sequence joins TRBV7-9 and TRBJ2-1, with D perhaps TRBD2 (7 bases). This CDR3 is built from 17 residues. Germline assignment: CDR1 SEHNR and CDR2 FQNEAQ (reference sequence). Between the trimmed V and J ends, which lost 5 bases and 12 bases, there was a span of 29 bases. Here the CDR3 reads CASSPRFGRGKEHGQFF. The CDR3 nucleotides are TGTGCCAGCAGCCCCCGATTTGGGAGGGGGAAGGAGCATGGGCAGTTCTTC.

The chain combines TRBV11-2 with TRBJ2-1; 11 bases are a match to TRBD1. The germline gives CDR1 SGHAT, CDR2 FQNNGV. J was trimmed by 9 bases and V by 11 bases; bases with no gene match: 9. The CDR3 has 13 amino acids. This CDR3 is CASWGQGDSEQFF. The CDR3 DNA reads as TGTGCCTCGTGGGGACAGGGGGATAGTGAGCAGTTCTTC.

The V gene is TRBV10-2, the J gene TRBJ2-2; 7 nucleotides align to TRBD2. V shed 6 bases and J 2 bases; nucleotides not matched to a gene: 6. Per the germline V gene, CDR1 is WSHSY and CDR2 is SAAADI. The CDR3 runs to 15 residues. CDR3 sequence reads: CASSLSGANTGELFF. The CDR3, as DNA: TGCGCCAGCAGCCTGAGCGGGGCTAACACCGGGGAGCTGTTTTTT.

This chain joins TRBV10-2 and TRBJ2-3; 14 bases match TRBD2. Germline lookup yields CDR1 WSHSY and CDR2 SAAADI. V lost 5 bases and J lost 4; bases outside the gene matches: 2. The CDR3 covers 15 residues. DNA of the CDR3: TGCGCCAGCAGTAGACTAGCGGGGGGGGCAGATACGCAGTATTTT. It translates to CASSRLAGGADTQYF.

This clone was seen a few times. The chain is built from TRBV19 and TRBJ1-2; 7 nucleotides match TRBD1. CDR3 length equals 15 residues. V gave up 0 bases and J gave up 8 bases; unmatched junction bases: 9. Germline values: CDR1 LNHDA, CDR2 SQIVND (reference sequence). CDR3 in amino acids: CASSIDLTGAAGYTF. As DNA, the CDR3 is TGTGCCAGTAGTATAGATTTAACAGGGGCAGCCGGCTACACCTTC.

The chain couples TRBV30 to TRBJ1-5, with D uncertain. With 2 bases removed from V and 6 bases from J, the gap between germline ends came to 14 bases. Germline CDR1 reads GTSNPN; CDR2 reads SVGIG (reference sequence). There are 14 residues in the CDR3. The CDR3 coding sequence is TGTGCCTGGAGTCTGGCAGCTCGGGGTCAGCCCCAGCATTTT. As protein: CAWSLAARGQPQHF. Based on the CDR3 plus reference TRBV30 and TRBJ1-5, the full variable domain is SQTIHQWPATLVQPVGSPLSLECTVEGTSNPNLYWYRQAAGRGLQLLFYSVGIGQISSEVPQNLSASRPQDRQFILSSKKLLLSDSGFYLCAWSLAARGQPQHFGDGTRLSIL.

The chain joins TRBV3-1 (or the pseudogene TRBV3-2) to TRBJ1-3, with 7 bases identical to TRBD1. The CDR3 extends over 17 amino acids. V shed 3 bases, J shed 0 bases, and the junction held 8 bases outside the gene matches. The germline gives CDR1 LGHDT, CDR2 YNNKEL (reference sequence). CDR3 DNA sequence: TGTGCCAGCAGCCAGGGGACAGCTTTTTTCTCTGGAAACACCATATATTTT. This sequence encodes CASSQGTAFFSGNTIYF.

This clone was recorded once. This chain uses TRBV7-2 with TRBJ1-6; TRBD1 matches 8 bases. The CDR3 has 16 amino acids. The germline V gene has CDR1 SGHTA and CDR2 FQGNSA. The V segment lost 2 bases and the J segment 4 bases; nucleotides outside the gene matches: 4. The CDR3 loop reads CASSLSTGAYNSPLHF. The CDR3 bases are TGTGCCAGCAGCTTATCGACAGGGGCTTATAATTCACCCCTCCACTTT.

The gene calls are TRBV5-1 and TRBJ2-3, with TRBD2 matching 11 bases. Per the germline V gene, CDR1 is SGHRS and CDR2 is YFSETQ. The CDR3 has 20 amino acids. V was clipped by 0 bases and J by 1 base; unmatched bases: 13. The CDR3 loop reads CASSLVVAGGFAHGTDTQYF. DNA of the CDR3: TGCGCCAGCAGCTTGGTAGTAGCGGGGGGGTTTGCCCATGGCACAGATACGCAGTATTTT.

The V gene is TRBV29-1, the J gene TRBJ1-2, with D possibly TRBD1 on 6 matching bases. Germline V gene data show CDR1 as SQVTM and CDR2 as ANQGSEA. This CDR3 has 12 amino acids. V was shortened by 0 bases and J by 4 bases, with 6 bases between the two germline ends. This chain's CDR3 is CSVEDRGYGYTF. The DNA of the CDR3 is TGCAGCGTTGAAGACAGGGGCTATGGCTACACCTTC.

The V call is TRBV9, the J call TRBJ1-2; TRBD1 might be the D (5 bases). Germline V gene data show CDR1 as SGDLS and CDR2 as YYNGEE. Trimming pared 4 bases from V and 9 bases from J, leaving 22 bases between. This CDR3 is 15 amino acids long. In DNA, the CDR3 is TGTGCCAGCAGCCCGGCCGGGACTCCCGTTGCGAGCTACACCTTC. Residues: CASSPAGTPVASYTF.

The chain uses TRBV4-1 and TRBJ1-2; a possible D gene is TRBD1 (6 bases). This CDR3 has 16 amino acids. CDR1 and CDR2 from the germline V gene are MGHRA and YSYEKL. The V gene lost 4 bases and the J gene lost 0 bases, with 15 bases spanning the gap. The CDR3 loop reads CASSPTGLKANYGYTF. CDR3 nucleotides: TGCGCCAGCAGCCCGACAGGTCTCAAAGCTAACTATGGCTACACCTTC.

The chain employs TRBV6-5 and TRBJ2-1; 13 positions match TRBD2. In germline, CDR1 is MNHEY, CDR2 SVGAGI. This CDR3 has 16 amino acids. The V segment lost 2 bases and the J segment 10 bases; nucleotides outside the gene matches: 8. The DNA of the CDR3 is TGTGCCAGCAGTTACCCACTAGCGGGGGGGCCGGGGGAGCAGTTCTTC. Translated: CASSYPLAGGPGEQFF.

The genes are TRBV5-1 and TRBJ1-3; D is perhaps TRBD1 (6 bases). The CDR3 length is 15 residues. The V gene's germline CDR1 is SGHRS and CDR2 YFSETQ. V dropped 4 bases and J dropped 4 bases, with 15 bases sitting between them. Written as DNA, the CDR3 is TGCGCCAGCAGCACAACAGGGACGCAGGGAAACACCATATATTTT. This encodes CASSTTGTQGNTIYF.

The J gene is TRBJ2-2, the V gene TRBV7-8, with D possibly matching TRBD1 (5 bases). Germline CDR1 is SGHVS and CDR2 is FQNEAQ. The CDR3 is made up of 14 amino acids. V dropped 2 bases and J dropped 6 bases, with 10 bases sitting between them. CDR3 in DNA: TGTGCCAGCAGCTTACAGGGAATCGCCGGGGAGCTGTTTTTT. Translation gives CASSLQGIAGELFF.

This sequence joins TRBV2 and TRBJ2-1, with 12 bases aligning to TRBD1. V shed 5 bases and J 8 bases; nucleotides not matched to a gene: 7. The germline gives CDR1 SNHLY, CDR2 FYNNEI. CDR3 length equals 15 residues. CDR3 nucleotides: TGTGCCAGCAGTTTAGGGACAGGGGGCAGCGATGAGCAGTTCTTC. Its translation is CASSLGTGGSDEQFF. Looking up the rest from reference TRBV2 and TRBJ2-1 gives the full variable domain: EPEVTQTPSHQVTQMGQEVILRCVPISNHLYFYWYRQILGQKVEFLVSFYNNEISEKSEIFDDQFSVERPDGSNFTLKIRSTKLEDSAMYFCASSLGTGGSDEQFFGPGTRLTVL.

This clone was seen once. In the same sample, other DNA sequences code for this CDR3. The V call is TRBV10-3, the J call TRBJ1-3, with D unclear. Germline V gene data show CDR1 as ENHRY and CDR2 as SYGVKD. This CDR3 spans 12 amino acids. The V end lost 7 bases, the J end lost 0 bases, and 4 bases lay between the germline ends. The CDR3, as DNA: TGTGCCATCACCAGCTCTGGAAACACCATATATTTT. This sequence encodes CAITSSGNTIYF.

The chain carries TRBV2 and TRBJ1-1; TRBD1 matches at 7 bases. The CDR3 is made up of 13 amino acids. The V and J ends lost 6 bases and 7 bases, in that order; junction bases with no gene match: 8. The germline gives CDR1 SNHLY, CDR2 FYNNEI. CDR3 loop: CASSLDRDGEAFF. The CDR3 DNA sequence: TGTGCCAGCAGCCTTGACAGGGACGGTGAAGCTTTCTTT.

The chain couples TRBV4-1 to TRBJ2-2; 11 bases are a match to TRBD1. Germline CDR1 MGHRA, CDR2 YSYEKL. V lost 8 bases to trimming and J lost 7 bases; unmatched junction nucleotides: 12. This CDR3 spans 16 amino acids. This chain's CDR3 is CASRPPDRGPGGELFF. The DNA of the CDR3 is TGCGCCAGCCGCCCCCCGGACAGGGGGCCGGGCGGGGAGCTGTTTTTT.